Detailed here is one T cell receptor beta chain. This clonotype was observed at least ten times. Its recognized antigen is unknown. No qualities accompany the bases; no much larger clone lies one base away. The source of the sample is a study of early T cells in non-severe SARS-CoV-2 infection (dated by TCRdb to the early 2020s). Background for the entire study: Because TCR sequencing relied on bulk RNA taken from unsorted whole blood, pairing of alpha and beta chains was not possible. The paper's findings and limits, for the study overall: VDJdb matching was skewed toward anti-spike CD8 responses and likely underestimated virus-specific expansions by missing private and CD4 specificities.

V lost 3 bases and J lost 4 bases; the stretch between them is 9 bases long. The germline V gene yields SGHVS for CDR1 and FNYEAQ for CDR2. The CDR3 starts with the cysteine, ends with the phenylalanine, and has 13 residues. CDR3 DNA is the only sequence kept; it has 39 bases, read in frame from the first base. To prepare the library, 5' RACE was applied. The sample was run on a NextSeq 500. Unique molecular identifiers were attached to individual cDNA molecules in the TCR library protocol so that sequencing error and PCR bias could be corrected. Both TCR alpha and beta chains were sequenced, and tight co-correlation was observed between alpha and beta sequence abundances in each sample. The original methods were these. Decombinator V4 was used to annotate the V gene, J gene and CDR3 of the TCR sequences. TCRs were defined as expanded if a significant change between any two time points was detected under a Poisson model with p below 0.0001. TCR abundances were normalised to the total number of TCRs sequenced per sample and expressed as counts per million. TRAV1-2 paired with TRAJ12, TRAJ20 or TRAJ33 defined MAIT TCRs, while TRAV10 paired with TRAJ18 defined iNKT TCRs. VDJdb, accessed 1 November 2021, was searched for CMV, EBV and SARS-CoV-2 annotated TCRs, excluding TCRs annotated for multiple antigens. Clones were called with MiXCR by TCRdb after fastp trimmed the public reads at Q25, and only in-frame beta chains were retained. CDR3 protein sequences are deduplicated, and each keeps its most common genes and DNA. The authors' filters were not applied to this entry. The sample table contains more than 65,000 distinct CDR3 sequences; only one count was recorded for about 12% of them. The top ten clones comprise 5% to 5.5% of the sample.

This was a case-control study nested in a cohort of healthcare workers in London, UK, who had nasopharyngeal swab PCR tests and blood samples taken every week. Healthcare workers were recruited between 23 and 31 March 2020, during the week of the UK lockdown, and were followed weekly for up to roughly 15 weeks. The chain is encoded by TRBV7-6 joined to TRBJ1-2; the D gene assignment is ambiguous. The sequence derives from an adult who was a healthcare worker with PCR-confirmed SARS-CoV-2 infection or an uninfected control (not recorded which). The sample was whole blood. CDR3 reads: CASSFPGGYGYTF. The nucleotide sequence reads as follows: TGTGCCAGCAGCTTCCCGGGAGGCTATGGCTACACCTTC.